Listed here are 27 T cell receptor beta chains from one sample, sequenced in a study of cytomegalovirus exposure and HLA in healthy donors. Only in-frame clones appear in the TCRdb table, and some are missing; sequencing was by immunoSEQ multiplex PCR. The sample carries 150,000 to 200,000 clones, approximately 80% recorded once. The sample was PBMCs. All receptors derive from a young man in good health and CMV-seropositive.

V gene TRBV7-2 combines with J gene TRBJ2-7, with TRBD2 as a possible D gene (7 bases). The CDR3 consists of 14 residues. CDR1 is SGHTA, CDR2 FQGNSA, per germline. V was pared by 0 bases and J by 3 bases, with 9 bases between. CDR3 DNA sequence: TGTGCCAGCAGCTTAGCCGGGGGGCTCTACGAGCAGTACTTC. Translation gives CASSLAGGLYEQYF. Based on the CDR3 plus reference TRBV7-2 and TRBJ2-7, the full variable domain is GAGVSQSPSNKVTEKGKDVELRCDPISGHTALYWYRQSLGQGLEFLIYFQGNSAPDKSGLPSDRFSAERTGGSVSTLTIQRTQQEDSAVYLCASSLAGGLYEQYFGPGTRLTVT.

The V and J genes are TRBV5-1 and TRBJ2-7; 9 bases agree with TRBD2. The germline gives CDR1 SGHRS, CDR2 YFSETQ. The V gene end was trimmed by 4 bases and the J gene end by 0 bases; junction bases not matched to a gene: 5. This CDR3 spans 15 amino acids. The CDR3, as DNA: TGCGCCAGCAGCCATAGCGGGGGACCCTCCTACGAGCAGTACTTC. Its protein is CASSHSGGPSYEQYF.

The V call is TRBV7-8, the J call TRBJ2-5; tentatively, D is TRBD2 (6 bases). This CDR3 has 13 residues. With 5 bases removed from V and 12 bases from J, the gap between germline ends came to 19 bases. Germline V lookup: CDR1 SGHVS, CDR2 FQNEAQ. The CDR3 here is CASSPTSGPNKYF. The CDR3 region has the DNA TGTGCCAGCAGCCCAACCAGCGGGCCCAATAAGTACTTC.

This chain links TRBV5-4 with TRBJ2-3, with D perhaps matching TRBD2 (6 bases). V was pared by 4 bases and J by 2 bases, with 14 bases between. CDR3 size: 15 residues. The germline V gene encodes CDR1 SGHNT and CDR2 YYREEE (reference sequence). CDR3 nucleotides: TGTGCCAGCAGCGCCGGAGGGAGGAACACAGATACGCAGTATTTT. Its protein is CASSAGGRNTDTQYF.

CDR3 DNA sequence: TGTGCCAGCAGCTTAGGTCCGGGAATAGAGACTGAAGCTTTCTTT. This encodes CASSLGPGIETEAFF. This chain connects TRBV7-9 to TRBJ1-1; D gene uncertain. CDR1 is SEHNR, CDR2 FQNEAQ, per germline (reference sequence). The CDR3 runs 15 residues. V lost 1 base and J lost 5, with 14 bases in between.

The V call is TRBV30, the J call TRBJ1-4; D might be TRBD1 (5 bases). The germline gives CDR1 GTSNPN, CDR2 SVGIG (reference sequence). CDR3 length equals 14 residues. The V and J ends lost 3 bases and 8 bases respectively, with 16 bases between them. The CDR3 nucleotides are TGTGCCTGGAGCCGCGGGACTCTTGGGGAAAAACTGTTTTTT. Residues: CAWSRGTLGEKLFF.

The chain carries TRBV10-1 and TRBJ1-1; D not resolved. This CDR3 has 14 residues. V lost 6 bases to trimming and J lost 1 base, with 12 bases between them. CDR1 is WNHNN and CDR2 is SYGVQD in the germline V gene (reference sequence). The DNA of the CDR3 is TGCGCCAGCAGGCCGAGTACAGCGAACACTGAAGCTTTCTTT. Amino acids: CASRPSTANTEAFF.

A few counts support this clone. The rearrangement joins TRBV12-5 to TRBJ2-5; 10 nucleotides agree with TRBD1. CDR1 and CDR2 from the germline V gene are LGHNT and FRNRAP. The CDR3 length is 18 residues. Losses at the gene ends were 0 bases for V and 2 bases for J; bases not matched to a gene: 9. Here the CDR3 DNA reads TGTGCTAGTGGTTTGGTACAGACAGGGGGCCCTTTACAAGAGACCCAGTACTTC. This sequence encodes CASGLVQTGGPLQETQYF.

V and J are TRBV6-4 and TRBJ2-3; 13 bases map to TRBD2. Germline V CDR1 and CDR2: MRHNA, SNTAGT. Germline trimming cut 6 bases from V and 6 bases from J; bases unmatched to any gene: 6. This CDR3 comprises 15 residues. The CDR3 region is CASSVTSGGSDTQYF. In DNA, the CDR3 is TGTGCCAGCAGCGTGACTAGCGGGGGGTCCGATACGCAGTATTTT.

This chain uses TRBV4-3 with TRBJ1-3; unclear D gene. The CDR3 consists of 15 residues. CDR1 is LGHNA, CDR2 YSLEER, per germline. Trimming stripped 4 bases from V and 0 bases from J, with 10 bases between. This CDR3 reads CASSPGRFSGNTIYF. For the CDR3, the DNA is TGCGCCAGCAGCCCCGGGAGGTTCTCTGGAAACACCATATATTTT.

The chain links TRBV11-2 to TRBJ2-1; TRBD2 aligns across 10 bases. V was pared by 4 bases and J by 5 bases, with 8 bases of the junction left unmatched. The CDR3 sequence is 16 residues long. Germline CDR1 reads SGHAT; CDR2 reads FQNNGV. CDR3: CASSSSGGASDNEQFF. The CDR3 nucleotides read TGTGCCAGCAGCTCAAGCGGGGGGGCCTCGGACAATGAGCAGTTCTTC.

This chain links TRBV5-1 with TRBJ1-4, with D hard to call. The germline V gene has CDR1 SGHRS and CDR2 YFSETQ. CDR3 length: 16 residues. V lost 4 bases, J lost 3 bases, and 16 bases lay in between. CDR3 amino acids: CASSVSVLESNEKLFF. CDR3 sequence (DNA): TGCGCCAGCAGCGTGTCCGTCCTAGAGTCTAATGAAAAACTGTTTTTT.

The V and J genes are TRBV10-3 and TRBJ2-2; TRBD2 aligns across 9 bases. This CDR3 spans 15 amino acids. Germline CDR1 and CDR2: ENHRY and SYGVKD. Trimming at V came to 7 bases and at J to 1 base, leaving 4 bases not matched to a gene. The chain's CDR3 is CAIMKAGGNTGELFF. CDR3 nucleotides: TGTGCCATCATGAAAGCGGGGGGGAACACCGGGGAGCTGTTTTTT.

This rearrangement joins TRBV29-1 to TRBJ1-2; D might be TRBD1 (5 bases). This CDR3 comprises 10 residues. V was clipped by 1 base and J by 13 bases, with 10 bases between them. Germline V lookup: CDR1 SQVTM, CDR2 ANQGSEA. CDR3 region: CSVEGGLGTF. Written as DNA, the CDR3 is TGCAGCGTTGAAGGGGGCCTTGGCACCTTC.

V gene TRBV5-1 combines with J gene TRBJ2-5, with 15 bases aligning to TRBD2. V was clipped by 4 bases and J by 1 base; unmatched bases: 2. Germline V gene lookup returns CDR1 SGHRS and CDR2 YFSETQ. The CDR3 is 16 amino acids. This CDR3 reads CASSGGLAGGQETQYF. CDR3 in DNA: TGCGCCAGCAGCGGGGGACTAGCGGGGGGCCAAGAGACCCAGTACTTC.

The chain carries TRBV5-4 and TRBJ2-1; TRBD1 matches at 11 bases. This CDR3 comprises 17 residues. Germline lookup yields CDR1 SGHNT and CDR2 YYREEE (reference sequence). Trimming took 4 bases from V and 4 from J; bases not matched to a gene: 10. CDR3 sequence reads: CASSRDRGSVKYNEQFF. CDR3 DNA sequence: TGTGCCAGCAGCCGGGACAGGGGGTCCGTAAAATACAATGAGCAGTTCTTC.

The chain combines TRBV6-5 with TRBJ1-1; no firm D call. The CDR3 sequence is 16 residues long. V shed 2 bases and J shed 2 bases, with 15 bases lying between them. The germline CDR1 and CDR2 sequences are MNHEY and SVGAGI. The CDR3 DNA reads as TGTGCCAGCAGTTACGGCGGAGGAGGGTATAACACTGAAGCTTTCTTT. Its translation: CASSYGGGGYNTEAFF.

The chain has TRBV18 and TRBJ1-1, with a weak D call TRBD1 (6 bases). Deletions cut 6 bases from V and 5 bases from J, with 22 bases between. Germline CDR1 and CDR2: KGHSH and LQKENI. CDR3 size: 16 residues. The DNA of the CDR3 is TGTGCCAGCTCTAAGACGGACAGCCTAGACGAGACTGAAGCTTTCTTT. This sequence encodes CASSKTDSLDETEAFF.

Here the CDR3 reads CASSQVLAGGVTDTQYF. The CDR3 bases are TGTGCCAGCAGCCAAGTTTTGGCGGGGGGAGTCACAGATACGCAGTATTTT. The J gene is TRBJ2-3, the V gene TRBV14; 8 bases are shared with TRBD2. Germline V gene sequence: CDR1 SGHDN, CDR2 FVKESK. With V trimmed by 1 base and J by 2 bases, 8 bases remained unmatched. The CDR3 runs 17 residues.

The chain links TRBV6-6 to TRBJ2-5; D not resolved. The CDR3 totals 12 residues. V lost 2 bases to trimming and J lost 3 bases, with 4 bases between them. In germline, CDR1 is MNHNY, CDR2 SVGAGI (reference sequence). CDR3 amino acids: CASSYPKETQYF. CDR3 in DNA: TGTGCCAGCAGTTACCCCAAAGAGACCCAGTACTTC.

J is TRBJ1-2 and V is TRBV6-1; D is unresolved. The CDR3 runs to 13 residues. The germline V and J ends were trimmed by 2 bases and 4 bases, with 8 bases remaining between them. Germline V CDR1 and CDR2: MNHNS, SASEGT. The CDR3 is CASSERRPYGYTF. The CDR3 nucleotides are TGTGCCAGCAGTGAACGGCGGCCCTATGGCTACACCTTC.

The gene calls are TRBV5-6 and TRBJ2-5; a possible D gene is TRBD2 (6 bases). Between the trimmed V and J ends, which lost 1 base and 1 base, there was a span of 8 bases. The CDR3 consists of 14 residues. Germline assignment: CDR1 SGHDT and CDR2 YYEEEE. The CDR3 DNA sequence: TGTGCCAGCAGCTTGAGGGGACTCCAAGAGACCCAGTACTTC. Its translation is CASSLRGLQETQYF.

The chain joins TRBV29-1 to TRBJ2-1; TRBD1 matches 7 bases. Losses at the gene ends were 4 bases for V and 5 bases for J; bases not matched to a gene: 8. This CDR3 region has 14 residues. The germline CDR1 and CDR2 sequences are SQVTM and ANQGSEA. The DNA of the CDR3 is TGCAGCGTTGCAGACAGGGCCAAAAACAATGAGCAGTTCTTC. Residues: CSVADRAKNNEQFF.

The CDR3 is CASKGGNEKLFF. CDR3 coding DNA: TGTGCCAGCAAAGGGGGTAATGAAAAACTGTTTTTT. V usage is TRBV28 and J usage is TRBJ1-4, with D perhaps matching TRBD1 (6 bases). V lost 7 bases and J 4 bases, leaving 7 bases between the germline ends. In germline, CDR1 is MDHEN, CDR2 SYDVKM. This CDR3 has 12 amino acids.

The V call is TRBV9, the J call TRBJ1-1, with D maybe TRBD1 (6 bases). This CDR3 is 16 amino acids long. V shed 3 bases and J shed 3 bases, with 18 bases lying between them. Germline-derived CDR1 and CDR2 are SGDLS and YYNGEE. DNA for the CDR3: TGTGCCAGCAGCGCCCATCTACTACCAGGGGACACTGAAGCTTTCTTT. Its protein is CASSAHLLPGDTEAFF.

This clone came up a few times. The CDR3 protein is CASRPTTSGGPRTGELFF. For the CDR3, the DNA is TGTGCCAGCAGACCTACGACTAGCGGGGGGCCTCGAACCGGGGAGCTGTTTTTT. This chain joins TRBV27 and TRBJ2-2, with TRBD2 matching 13 bases. The germline V gene encodes CDR1 MNHEY and CDR2 SMNVEV (reference sequence). V lost 6 bases and J lost 5; bases outside the gene matches: 12. The CDR3 is 18 amino acids.

The V call is TRBV5-1, the J call TRBJ1-6; weak D call: TRBD1 (5 bases). V was trimmed by 8 bases and J by 10 bases, leaving 16 bases between them. Germline CDR1 SGHRS, CDR2 YFSETQ. The CDR3 spans 13 residues. CDR3 DNA: TGCGCCAGTACACCAGGGTTCGGGTCACCCCTCCACTTT. This translates into CASTPGFGSPLHF.